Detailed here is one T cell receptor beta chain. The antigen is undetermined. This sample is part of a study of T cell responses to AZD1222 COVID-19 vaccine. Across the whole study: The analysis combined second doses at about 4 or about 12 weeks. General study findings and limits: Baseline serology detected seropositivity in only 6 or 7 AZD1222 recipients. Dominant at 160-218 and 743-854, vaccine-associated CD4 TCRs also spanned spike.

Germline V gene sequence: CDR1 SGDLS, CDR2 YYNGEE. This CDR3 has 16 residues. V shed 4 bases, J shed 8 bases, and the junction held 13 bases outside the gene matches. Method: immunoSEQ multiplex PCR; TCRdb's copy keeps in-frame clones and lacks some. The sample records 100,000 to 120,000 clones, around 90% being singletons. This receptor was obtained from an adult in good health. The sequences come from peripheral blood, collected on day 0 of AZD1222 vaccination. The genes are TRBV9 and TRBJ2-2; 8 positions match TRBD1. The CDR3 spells CASSLQDRARGGELFF. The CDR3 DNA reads TGTGCCAGCAGCTTACAGGACAGGGCGCGTGGTGGGGAGCTGTTTTTT.